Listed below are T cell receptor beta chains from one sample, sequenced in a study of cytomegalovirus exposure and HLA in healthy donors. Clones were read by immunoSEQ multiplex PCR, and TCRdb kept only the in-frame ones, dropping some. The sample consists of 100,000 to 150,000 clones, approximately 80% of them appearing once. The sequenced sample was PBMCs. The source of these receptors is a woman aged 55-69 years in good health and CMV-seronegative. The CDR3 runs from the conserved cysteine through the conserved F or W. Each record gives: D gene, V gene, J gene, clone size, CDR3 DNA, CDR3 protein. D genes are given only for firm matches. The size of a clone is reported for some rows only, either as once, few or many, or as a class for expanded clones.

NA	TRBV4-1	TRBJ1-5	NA	TGCGCCAGCAGCCAAGAAGGAATCAGCGACAGGCTCGATCAGCCCCAGCATTTT	CASSQEGISDRLDQPQHF
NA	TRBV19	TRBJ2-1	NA	TGTGCCAGTAGAACTGTAGCGAGTGGGTACAATGAGCAGTTCTTC	CASRTVASGYNEQFF
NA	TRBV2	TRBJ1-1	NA	TGTGCCAGCAGTGAACGTCGGGGGGGTCGCACTGAAGCTTTCTTT	CASSERRGGRTEAFF
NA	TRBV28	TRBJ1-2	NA	TGTGCCAGCAGTGCCGGGGGTCACGCGGACTATGGCTACACCTTC	CASSAGGHADYGYTF
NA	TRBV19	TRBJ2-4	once	TGTGCCAGTAGTTCTCAGGGAAACATTCAGTACTTC	CASSSQGNIQYF
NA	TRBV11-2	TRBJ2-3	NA	TGTGCCAGCAGCATCTTTGGGGGGGCTGGAGATACGCAGTATTTT	CASSIFGGAGDTQYF
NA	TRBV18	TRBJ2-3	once	TGTGCCAGCTCTTCTGCCGGGGACACAGATACGCAGTATTTT	CASSSAGDTDTQYF
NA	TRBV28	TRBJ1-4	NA	TGTGCCACCCTAGATGGGGCATTTCCACCAACTAATGAAAAACTGTTTTTT	CATLDGAFPPTNEKLFF
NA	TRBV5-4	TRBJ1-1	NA	TGTGCCAGCAGCCCCGAAGGGGCCATGAACACTGAAGCTTTCTTT	CASSPEGAMNTEAFF
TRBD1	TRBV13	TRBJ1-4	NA	TGTGCCAGCAGCCCATCGTACGGACAGGGCAATGAAAAACTGTTTTTT	CASSPSYGQGNEKLFF
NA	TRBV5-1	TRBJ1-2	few	TGCGCCAGCAGCTTGGTGGGCTTTGGCTACACCTTC	CASSLVGFGYTF
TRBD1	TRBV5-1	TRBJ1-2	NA	TGCGCCAGCAGCTCCGGGGGACAGGGTGATGGCTACACCTTC	CASSSGGQGDGYTF
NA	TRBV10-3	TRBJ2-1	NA	TGTGCCATCAGTGACAATTACAATGAGCAGTTCTTC	CAISDNYNEQFF
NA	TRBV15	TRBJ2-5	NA	TGTGCCACCAGCAGGCAGAATCCCTTTCAAGAGACCCAGTACTTC	CATSRQNPFQETQYF
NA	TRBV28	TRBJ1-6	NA	TGTGCCGGCGGGGGGGGCCTCGGTTCACCCCTCCACTTT	CAGGGGLGSPLHF
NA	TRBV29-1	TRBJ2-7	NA	TGCAGAAGGGGGGGGGCGCCCCACGAGCAGTACTTC	CRRGGAPHEQYF
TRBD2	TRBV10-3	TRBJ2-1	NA	TGTGCCATCACCGACACCGACGGGGGGTACAATGAGCAGTTCTTC	CAITDTDGGYNEQFF
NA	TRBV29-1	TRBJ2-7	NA	TGCAGCGTTGGGGGAGGAACTACCTCCTACGAGCAGTACTTC	CSVGGGTTSYEQYF
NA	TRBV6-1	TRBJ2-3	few	TGTGCCAGCAGGTCCCCGGGAGATACGCAGTATTTT	CASRSPGDTQYF
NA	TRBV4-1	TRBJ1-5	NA	TGCGCCAGCAGCCAAGGGAGGGGTTATAGCAATCAGCCCCAGCATTTT	CASSQGRGYSNQPQHF
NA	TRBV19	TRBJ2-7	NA	TGTGCCAGTAGTATTCCGGAGGGAGGCGAGCAGTACTTC	CASSIPEGGEQYF
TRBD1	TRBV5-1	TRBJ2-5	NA	TGCGCCAGCAGCTTCGGACAGGGCAGGGAGACCCAGTACTTC	CASSFGQGRETQYF